This TCR beta chain originates from a study of regulatory T cells in long-lasting Graves disease. The sample's time point: newly diagnosed GD, antithyroid drugs for less than 3 months. Extracted RNA from PBMCs served as the source of the TCR library. Each patient gave approximately 9.6 milliliters of EDTA-anticoagulated peripheral blood. This clonotype was detected only a few times. Building the TCR beta libraries relied on iRepertoire HTBI primers, and CDR3 regions underwent Arm-PCR. TCRdb fed the multiplex PCR reads into MiXCR, producing one record per CDR3 protein. The table records around 450,000 distinct CDR3 sequences, about 15% of them present only once. This CDR3 is built from 18 residues. Unmatched junction bases numbered 9, after V lost 1 base and J lost 0 bases. Germline V lookup: CDR1 MNHEY, CDR2 SMNVEV (reference sequence). This sample also appeared in a second study, on T cells in Graves' hyperthyroidism and ophthalmopathy.

The genes are TRBV27 and TRBJ2-3; TRBD2 agrees at 8 bases. The clonotype comes from a woman between 40 and 55 years old with Graves disease. Source: peripheral blood mononuclear cells (PBMCs), taken at new diagnosis, from a patient treated with antithyroid drugs. CDR3 sequence (DNA): TGTGCCAGCAGTTTATATTCGGGAGGGAGATCTAGCACAGATACGCAGTATTTT. It translates to CASSLYSGGRSSTDTQYF.